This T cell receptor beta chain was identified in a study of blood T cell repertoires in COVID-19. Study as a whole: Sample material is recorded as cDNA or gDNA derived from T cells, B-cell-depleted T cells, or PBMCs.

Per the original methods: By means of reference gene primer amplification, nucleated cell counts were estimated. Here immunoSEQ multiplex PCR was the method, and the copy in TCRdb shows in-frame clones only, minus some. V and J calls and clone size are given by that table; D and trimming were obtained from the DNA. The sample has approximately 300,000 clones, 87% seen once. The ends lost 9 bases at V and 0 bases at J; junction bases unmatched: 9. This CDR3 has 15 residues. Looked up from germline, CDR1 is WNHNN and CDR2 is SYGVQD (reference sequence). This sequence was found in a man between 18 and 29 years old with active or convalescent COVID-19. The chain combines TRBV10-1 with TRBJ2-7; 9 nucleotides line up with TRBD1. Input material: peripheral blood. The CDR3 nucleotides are TGCGCCAGTGAATCGGGACAGGGAGACTCCTACGAGCAGTACTTC. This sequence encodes CASESGQGDSYEQYF.